The clone carrying this TCR beta chain occurred many times. TCRdb reprocessed the 5' RACE reads via MiXCR and lists one record per CDR3 protein. The sample has 250,000 to 350,000 distinct CDR3 sequences; about 4.5% are singletons. This sample was included in a study of T cells after yellow fever vaccination. The germline V gene has CDR1 SQVTM and CDR2 ANQGSEA. The V end lost 7 bases, the J end lost 5 bases, and 12 bases lay between the germline ends. The CDR3 length is 11 residues. This TCR was recovered from a man aged 18 to 30 who received the YFV17D yellow fever vaccine. The sample here was PBMCs, taken 15 days after the yellow fever booster vaccination. This chain connects TRBV29-1 to TRBJ2-7; D is tentatively TRBD1 or TRBD2 (6 bases each). CDR3 nucleotides: TGCAGCGCAGGGGACTGGGACGAGCAGTACGTC. This codes for CSAGDWDEQYV.